This T cell receptor beta chain was found in a study of blood T cells in healthy people across ages. The use of a sample-barcoded 5' primer and a J-beta primer mix characterized a second PCR of about 7 to 12 cycles. TCRdb fed the 5' RACE reads into MiXCR, producing one record per CDR3 protein. The sample contains about 690,000 distinct CDR3 sequences, around two fifths of which appear only once. J was trimmed by 8 bases and V by 5 bases; bases with no gene match: 12. Germline V gives CDR1 SGHTA, CDR2 FQGTGA. The CDR3 covers 15 residues. This clonotype appeared a few times. Specimen: blood. This clonotype was obtained from a man older than 75 in good health. The gene calls are TRBV7-3 and TRBJ2-1; 7 bases line up with TRBD1. CDR3 coding DNA: TGTGCCAGCAGCCCCCGACAGGGCTCCGCTGATGAGCAGTTCTTC. Protein sequence: CASSPRQGSADEQFF. The entire variable domain, with the rest obtained from reference TRBV7-3 and TRBJ2-1, is as follows: GAGVSQTPSNKVTEKGKYVELRCDPISGHTALYWYRQSLGQGPEFLIYFQGTGAADDSGLPNDRFFAVRPEGSVSTLKIQRTERGDSAVYLCASSPRQGSADEQFFGPGTRLTVL.